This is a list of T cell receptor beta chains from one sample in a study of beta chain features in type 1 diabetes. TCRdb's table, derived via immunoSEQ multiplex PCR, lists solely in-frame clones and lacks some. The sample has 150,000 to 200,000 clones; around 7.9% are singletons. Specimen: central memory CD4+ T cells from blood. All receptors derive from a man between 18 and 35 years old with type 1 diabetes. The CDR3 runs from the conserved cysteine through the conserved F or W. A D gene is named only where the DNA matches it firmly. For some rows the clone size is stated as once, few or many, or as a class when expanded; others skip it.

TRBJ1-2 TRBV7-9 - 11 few CASSPGEGYTF TGTGCCAGCAGCCCGGGGGAGGGCTACACCTTC
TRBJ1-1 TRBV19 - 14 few CASSPWTENTEAFF TGTGCCAGTAGTCCTTGGACAGAGAACACTGAAGCTTTCTTT
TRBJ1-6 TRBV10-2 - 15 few CASSDVQATHSPLHF TGCGCCAGCAGTGACGTTCAGGCCACTCATTCACCCCTCCACTTT
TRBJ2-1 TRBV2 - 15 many CATAPLANSYNEQFF TGTGCCACCGCCCCGCTCGCGAACTCCTACAATGAGCAGTTCTTC
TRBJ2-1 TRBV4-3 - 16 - CASSQEWGRSYNEQFF TGCGCCAGCAGCCAAGAGTGGGGGAGGTCCTACAATGAGCAGTTCTTC
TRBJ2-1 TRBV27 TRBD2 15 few CASSLSGGRANEQFF TGTGCCAGCAGTTTATCGGGCGGGAGGGCCAATGAGCAGTTCTTC
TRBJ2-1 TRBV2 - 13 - CASITFRGAEQFF TGTGCCAGCATCACATTCAGGGGGGCCGAGCAGTTCTTC
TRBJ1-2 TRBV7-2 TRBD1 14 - CASSRTGIGYGYTF TGTGCCAGCAGCCGGACAGGGATAGGCTATGGCTACACCTTC
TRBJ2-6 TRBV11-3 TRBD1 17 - CASSLDRGHTGANVLTF TGTGCCAGCAGCCTGGACAGGGGGCACACTGGGGCCAACGTCCTGACTTTC
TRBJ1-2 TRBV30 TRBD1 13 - CAWSGTGGGGYTF TGTGCCTGGAGTGGTACAGGGGGGGGAGGCTACACCTTC
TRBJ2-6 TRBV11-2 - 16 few CASSLNGLSWANVLTF TGTGCCAGCAGCTTGAACGGTCTCTCTTGGGCCAACGTCCTGACTTTC
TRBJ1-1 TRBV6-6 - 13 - CASSYSDGVLAFF TGTGCCAGCAGTTACTCTGACGGGGTGCTGGCTTTCTTT
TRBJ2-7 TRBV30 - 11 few CAWSLSFEQYF TGTGCCTGGAGTCTCTCGTTCGAGCAGTACTTC
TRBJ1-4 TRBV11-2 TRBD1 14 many CASSLGQGSEKLFF TGTGCCAGCAGCTTGGGACAGGGGAGCGAAAAACTGTTTTTT
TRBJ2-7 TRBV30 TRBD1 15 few CALRSTGTFSYEQYF TGTGCTCTCCGATCGACAGGGACGTTCTCCTACGAGCAGTACTTC
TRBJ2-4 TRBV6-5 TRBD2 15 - CASSTGTSGSNIQYF TGTGCCAGCAGTACCGGGACTAGCGGGAGTAACATTCAGTACTTC
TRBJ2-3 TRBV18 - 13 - CASSPPSQDTQYF TGTGCCAGCTCACCACCGTCACAGGACACGCAGTATTTT
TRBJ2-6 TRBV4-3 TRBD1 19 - CASSQEAGQGGAGANVLTF TGCGCCAGCAGCCAAGAAGCGGGACAGGGAGGAGCTGGGGCCAACGTCCTGACTTTC
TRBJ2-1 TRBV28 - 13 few CASTPRGPYEQFF TGTGCCAGCACCCCAAGAGGCCCCTATGAGCAGTTCTTC
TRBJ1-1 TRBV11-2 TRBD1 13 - CASSFQGETEAFF TGTGCCAGCAGCTTTCAGGGGGAAACTGAAGCTTTCTTT
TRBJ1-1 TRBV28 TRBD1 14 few CASSSGQGDQGAFF TGTGCCAGCAGTTCGGGACAGGGGGATCAGGGGGCTTTCTTT
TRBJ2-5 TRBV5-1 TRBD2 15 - CASAPSGGLQETQYF TGCGCCAGCGCGCCCAGCGGGGGGTTACAAGAGACCCAGTACTTC
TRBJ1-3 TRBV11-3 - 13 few CASSLSLGNTIYF TGTGCCAGCAGCTTAAGCCTTGGAAACACCATATATTTT
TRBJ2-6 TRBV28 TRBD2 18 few CASSLVAGVGTGANVLTF TGTGCCAGCAGTTTGGTAGCGGGAGTAGGGACTGGGGCCAACGTCCTGACTTTC
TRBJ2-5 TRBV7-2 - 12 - CASSQSQETQYF TGTGCCAGCTCACAGAGCCAAGAGACCCAGTACTTC
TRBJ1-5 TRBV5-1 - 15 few CASSLAMGADQPQHF TGCGCCAGCAGCTTGGCCATGGGGGCGGATCAGCCCCAGCATTTT
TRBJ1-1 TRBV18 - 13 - CASSPRAETRAFF TGTGCCAGCTCACCACGGGCTGAAACGAGAGCTTTCTTT
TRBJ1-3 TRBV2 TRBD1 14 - CASSGTGPGNTIYF TGTGCCAGCAGTGGGACAGGGCCGGGAAACACCATATATTTT
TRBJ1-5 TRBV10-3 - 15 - CASSPEGTSNQPQHF TGTGCCAGCAGTCCCGAGGGGACAAGCAATCAGCCCCAGCATTTT
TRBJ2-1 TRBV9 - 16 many CASSVGRGEGWNEQFF TGTGCCAGCAGCGTAGGAAGGGGGGAGGGGTGGAATGAGCAGTTCTTC
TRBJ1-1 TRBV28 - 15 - CASSFGLNRDTEAFF TGTGCCAGCAGTTTCGGTCTCAACAGGGACACTGAAGCTTTCTTT